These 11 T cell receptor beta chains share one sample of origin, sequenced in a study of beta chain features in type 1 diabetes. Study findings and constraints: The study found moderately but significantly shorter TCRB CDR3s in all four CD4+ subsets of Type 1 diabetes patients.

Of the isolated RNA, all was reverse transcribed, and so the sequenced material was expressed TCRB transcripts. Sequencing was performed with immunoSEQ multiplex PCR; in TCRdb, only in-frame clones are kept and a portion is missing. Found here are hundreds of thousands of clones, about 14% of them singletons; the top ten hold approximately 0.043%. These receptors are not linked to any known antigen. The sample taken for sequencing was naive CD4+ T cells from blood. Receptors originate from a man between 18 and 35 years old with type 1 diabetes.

CDR3 bases: TGTGCCAGCAGCTCTTTCGGGTCACCCCTCCACTTT. Its protein product is CASSSFGSPLHF. The chain carries TRBV7-2 and TRBJ1-6; D unclear. Germline V gives CDR1 SGHTA, CDR2 FQGNSA. This CDR3 is built from 12 residues. V lost 4 bases to trimming and J lost 10 bases, with 8 bases between them.

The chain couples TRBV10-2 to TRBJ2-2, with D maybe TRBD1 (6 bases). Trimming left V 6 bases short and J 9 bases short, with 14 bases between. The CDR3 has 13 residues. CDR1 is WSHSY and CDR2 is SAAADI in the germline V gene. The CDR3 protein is CASRATGIRELFF. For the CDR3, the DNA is TGCGCCAGCAGGGCTACAGGGATCCGGGAGCTGTTTTTT.

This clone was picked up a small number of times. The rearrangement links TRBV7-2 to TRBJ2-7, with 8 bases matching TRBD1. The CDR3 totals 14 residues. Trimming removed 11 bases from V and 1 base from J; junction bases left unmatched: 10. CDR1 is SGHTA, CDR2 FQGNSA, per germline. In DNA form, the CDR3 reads TGTGCCTCTCGGGCAGGGGGCATTTCCTACGAGCAGTACTTC. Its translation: CASRAGGISYEQYF.

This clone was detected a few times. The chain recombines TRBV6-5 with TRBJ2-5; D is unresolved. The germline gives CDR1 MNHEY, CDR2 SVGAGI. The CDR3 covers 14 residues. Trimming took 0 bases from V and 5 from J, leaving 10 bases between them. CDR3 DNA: TGTGCCAGCAGTTACTCAGTCCCCGTTGAGACCCAGTACTTC. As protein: CASSYSVPVETQYF.

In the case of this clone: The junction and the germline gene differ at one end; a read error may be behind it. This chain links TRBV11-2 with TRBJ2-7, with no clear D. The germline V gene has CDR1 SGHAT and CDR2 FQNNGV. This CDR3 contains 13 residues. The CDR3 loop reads CASSLDQGPGFFF. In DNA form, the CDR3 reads TGTGCCAGCAGCTTAGATCAAGGACCCGGGTTTTTCTTC.

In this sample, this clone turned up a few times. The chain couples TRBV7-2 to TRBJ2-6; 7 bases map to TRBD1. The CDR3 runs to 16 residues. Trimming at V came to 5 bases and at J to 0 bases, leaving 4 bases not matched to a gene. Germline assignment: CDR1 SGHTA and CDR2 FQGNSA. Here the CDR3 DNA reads TGTGCCAGCAGCCTCGACAGGGTCTCTGGGGCCAACGTCCTGACTTTC. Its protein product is CASSLDRVSGANVLTF.

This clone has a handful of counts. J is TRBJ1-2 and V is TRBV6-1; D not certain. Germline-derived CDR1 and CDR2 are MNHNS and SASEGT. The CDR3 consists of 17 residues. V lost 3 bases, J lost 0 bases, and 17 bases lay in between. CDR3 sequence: CASSDLSGRPANYGYTF. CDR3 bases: TGTGCCAGCAGTGACCTCTCCGGACGGCCAGCTAACTATGGCTACACCTTC.

The CDR3 region has the DNA TGTGCCAGCAGCTTGAGGGAGGGTAAGGATCAGCCCCAGCATTTT. Protein sequence: CASSLREGKDQPQHF. The rearrangement joins TRBV7-8 to TRBJ1-5; no clear D gene. Per germline, CDR1 SGHVS and CDR2 FQNEAQ. The ends were cut back, 3 bases at V and 5 bases at J, with 14 bases in the middle. The CDR3 runs 15 residues.

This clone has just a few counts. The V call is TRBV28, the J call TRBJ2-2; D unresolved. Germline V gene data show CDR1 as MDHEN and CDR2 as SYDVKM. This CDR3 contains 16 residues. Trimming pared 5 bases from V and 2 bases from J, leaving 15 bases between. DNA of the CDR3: TGTGCCAGCAGTAGTGCCGGGCACCCAAACACCGGGGAGCTGTTTTTT. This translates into CASSSAGHPNTGELFF.

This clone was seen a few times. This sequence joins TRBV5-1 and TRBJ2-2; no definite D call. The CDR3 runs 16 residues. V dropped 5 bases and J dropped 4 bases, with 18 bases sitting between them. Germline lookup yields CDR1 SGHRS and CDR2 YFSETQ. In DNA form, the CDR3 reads TGCGCCAGCAGAGGCCTCACGGCCTACAGCACCGGGGAGCTGTTTTTT. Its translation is CASRGLTAYSTGELFF.

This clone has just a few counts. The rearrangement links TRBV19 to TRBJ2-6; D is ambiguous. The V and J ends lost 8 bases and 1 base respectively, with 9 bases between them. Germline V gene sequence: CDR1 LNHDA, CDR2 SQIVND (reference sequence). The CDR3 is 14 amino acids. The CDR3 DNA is TGTGCCAGTTATTTGGGGTCTGGGGCCAACGTCCTGACTTTC. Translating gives CASYLGSGANVLTF.